This T cell receptor beta chain is drawn from a study of T cell responses to AZD1222 COVID-19 vaccine (dated by TCRdb to about 2021). The study in broad terms: A total of 233 trial participants underwent TCR sequencing, of whom around 200 received two doses of AZD1222 and about 25 received two doses of the MenACWY control vaccine. Trial participants were enrolled by age into subgroups of 18-55, 56-69 and 70-plus years, and roughly 150, 30 and 60 TCR-sequenced participants, respectively, were included in these subgroups. On the study overall, not on this receptor specifically: In the small 56-69-year group, the increase in depth fell short of significance, most likely because of low power. The whole spike protein was spanned by vaccine-associated CD4 TCRs, and dominant responses were seen in regions 160-218 and 743-854. After two AZD1222 doses, both the breadth and the depth of spike-specific TCRs were significantly higher than at day 0 and than in MenACWY recipients. Only six or seven AZD1222 recipients were SARS-CoV-2 seropositive at baseline, limiting conclusions about previously exposed vaccinees. Because no day 14 peak-response samples were available, repertoires were characterized only after the peak T cell response. Participants were mostly white British and included more females than males, and it was suggested by the authors that clonal diversity may have been underestimated. Nearly half of unique spike-specific TCRs reportedly recognized epitopes outside regions mutated in the B.1.351 and B.1.1.7 variants.

The time point label, as the study defines it: baseline before first vaccination. According to the study, the label for this sample's treatment or condition signals: meningococcal conjugate vaccine given as trial control. Vaccinee samples came from UK trials COV001 and COV002, including a single-blind randomized controlled phase 2/3 trial of AZD1222 (ChAdOx1 nCoV-19) in healthy adults. For TCRbeta chain sequencing, PBMC samples were collected from trial participants at day 0 and at day 28 after the second dose. The germline V gene gives CDR1 as SGHRS and CDR2 as YFSETQ. The CDR3 holds 17 amino acids from the cysteine to the phenylalanine. Just CDR3 DNA is preserved here, 51 bases in frame from base 1. V ends up 2 bases short and J 5 bases short, with an unmatched junction base count of 11. The CDR3 regions of human TCRbeta chains were analyzed by immunosequencing. From the authors' description of their analysis: Repertoire TCRs were checked for matches against a reference library of SARS-CoV-2-specific TCRs that had been generated using the MIRA antigen-specificity platform. Breadth was defined as the fraction of unique TCRs that were SARS-CoV-2-associated. Depth was defined as the fraction of total T cells that were SARS-CoV-2-associated. Each spike-specific TCR was assigned to its reactive spike region and to a CD4 or CD8 class using the MIRA data. Log10-transformed breadth and depth values were compared by one-way ANOVA with Sidak's multiple comparisons tests. TCRdb obtained this table from immuneACCESS and retained in-frame rearrangements with V and J assigned. These tables miss some clones; where compared with another copy, unresolved V genes account for less than half of the shortfall, and the remainder is unexplained. D and trimming were read from the DNA, whereas the V and J calls and clone size are those reported in that table. The table for this sample lists approximately 81,000 clones; approximately 90% of them were counted only once. The ten largest clonotypes hold less than 5.5% of the sample.

This clone was detected only once. Its antigen has not been determined. Per-nucleotide qualities are absent, and no much larger clonotype sits a single base away. The sequence joins TRBV5-1 to TRBJ1-4; 8 of the junction bases match TRBD1. The clonotype comes from an adult in good health. Sequenced here: peripheral blood, sampled on day 0 of MenACWY control vaccination. The nucleotide sequence reads TGCGCCAGCAGCTTTGAACAGGGGGAGCAAAGGAATGAAAAACTGTTTTTT. It encodes CASSFEQGEQRNEKLFF.